These T cell receptor beta chains were read from a single sample in a study of blood T cell repertoires in COVID-19. The protocol was immunoSEQ multiplex PCR, while the TCRdb copy is restricted to in-frame clones and leaves out a portion. The sample lists over 85,000 clones, roughly 86% seen once, with just under 20% in the top ten. Sequencing was carried out using peripheral blood. These TCRs come from a human donor in a cohort sampled during active COVID-19. CDR3s leave out the opening cysteine and the closing phenylalanine or tryptophan.

v_call: TRBV6-4; cdr3_length: 11; j_call: TRBJ2-2; cdr3_aa: ASSGQVGGELF
v_call: TRBV10-3; cdr3_length: 14; j_call: TRBJ1-4; cdr3_aa: AISPVSVATNEKLF
v_call: TRBV4-2; cdr3_length: 13; j_call: TRBJ2-7; cdr3_aa: ASSHLAEGSYEQY
v_call: TRBV3-1/TRBV3-2; cdr3_length: 12; j_call: TRBJ1-1; cdr3_aa: ASSWAGEQSVAF
v_call: TRBV27; cdr3_length: 13; j_call: TRBJ2-1; cdr3_aa: ASSKTSGRAGEQF
v_call: TRBV9; cdr3_length: 13; j_call: TRBJ2-2; cdr3_aa: ASTASLSDTGELF
v_call: TRBV6-1; cdr3_length: 14; j_call: TRBJ2-7; cdr3_aa: ASSELAGLAVDEQY
v_call: TRBV5-5; cdr3_length: 12; j_call: TRBJ2-3; cdr3_aa: ASSLDSSPDTQY
v_call: TRBV28; cdr3_length: 13; j_call: TRBJ1-5; cdr3_aa: ASSLGGGFNQPQH
v_call: TRBV4-2; cdr3_length: 14; j_call: TRBJ2-3; cdr3_aa: ASSPGGAGYTDTQY
v_call: TRBV7-2; cdr3_length: 12; j_call: TRBJ1-2; cdr3_aa: ASSFDRGNYGYT
v_call: TRBV7-9; cdr3_length: 13; j_call: TRBJ2-3; cdr3_aa: ASSTGQGLTDTQY
v_call: TRBV13; cdr3_length: 11; j_call: TRBJ2-7; cdr3_aa: ASSLGMGAEQY
v_call: TRBV4-2; cdr3_length: 14; j_call: TRBJ1-2; cdr3_aa: ASSQGGLSTNYGYT
v_call: TRBV6-5; cdr3_length: 14; j_call: TRBJ2-5; cdr3_aa: ASSYSPGGGVETQY
v_call: TRBV6-6; cdr3_length: 14; j_call: TRBJ2-4; cdr3_aa: ASSLLTGTGGDIQY
v_call: TRBV7-3; cdr3_length: 12; j_call: TRBJ2-1; cdr3_aa: ASSPFSVGNEQF
v_call: TRBV10-3; cdr3_length: 9; j_call: TRBJ1-2; cdr3_aa: AIGDNYGYT
v_call: TRBV11-1; cdr3_length: 13; j_call: TRBJ2-7; cdr3_aa: ASSLAVGGWYEQY
v_call: TRBV6-5; cdr3_length: 12; j_call: TRBJ2-7; cdr3_aa: ASKQDTGTYEQY
v_call: TRBV11-2; cdr3_length: 13; j_call: TRBJ2-7; cdr3_aa: ASSLSFDSSYEQY
v_call: TRBV6-5; cdr3_length: 13; j_call: TRBJ2-5; cdr3_aa: ASRPSTGGAGTQY
v_call: TRBV18; cdr3_length: 12; j_call: TRBJ1-2; cdr3_aa: ASSPPGQLTGYT
v_call: TRBV25-1; cdr3_length: 15; j_call: TRBJ1-2; cdr3_aa: ASSDPMSGRYVYGYT
v_call: TRBV27; cdr3_length: 11; j_call: TRBJ2-5; cdr3_aa: ASRTLGAETQY
v_call: TRBV5-4; cdr3_length: 13; j_call: TRBJ1-1; cdr3_aa: ASSFGAPSLSEAF
v_call: TRBV7-9; cdr3_length: 8; j_call: TRBJ1-2; cdr3_aa: ASSLSGYT
v_call: TRBV7-9; cdr3_length: 9; j_call: TRBJ2-3; cdr3_aa: ASSPRREQY
v_call: TRBV11-3; cdr3_length: 15; j_call: TRBJ2-3; cdr3_aa: ASSLGQAGLWTDTQY
v_call: TRBV19; cdr3_length: 14; j_call: TRBJ2-2; cdr3_aa: ASTIRQGDNTGELF
v_call: TRBV10-3; cdr3_length: 13; j_call: TRBJ2-5; cdr3_aa: ATSMGGSDQETQY
v_call: TRBV9; cdr3_length: 13; j_call: TRBJ2-2; cdr3_aa: ASSATGANTGELF
v_call: TRBV19; cdr3_length: 11; j_call: TRBJ1-1; cdr3_aa: ASSRDRGAEAF
v_call: TRBV7-2; cdr3_length: 13; j_call: TRBJ1-1; cdr3_aa: ASSRQGGLNTEAF
v_call: TRBV4-1; cdr3_length: 15; j_call: TRBJ2-7; cdr3_aa: ASSLEPGQGVSYEQY
v_call: TRBV6-1; cdr3_length: 11; j_call: TRBJ1-5; cdr3_aa: ASSDNSNQPQH
v_call: TRBV9; cdr3_length: 10; j_call: TRBJ1-3; cdr3_aa: ASSPGGNTIY
v_call: TRBV7-3; cdr3_length: 13; j_call: TRBJ2-1; cdr3_aa: ASSLGLSSYNEQF
v_call: TRBV27; cdr3_length: 12; j_call: TRBJ2-7; cdr3_aa: ASRLTGGTYEQY
v_call: TRBV5-1; cdr3_length: 11; j_call: TRBJ1-5; cdr3_aa: ASSWTGDQPQH
v_call: TRBV19; cdr3_length: 12; j_call: TRBJ1-2; cdr3_aa: ASSIETESYGYT
v_call: TRBV6-6; cdr3_length: 14; j_call: TRBJ2-5; cdr3_aa: ASSYTGGGGQETQY
v_call: TRBV3-1/TRBV3-2; cdr3_length: 13; j_call: TRBJ1-2; cdr3_aa: ASSHQTGTGFGYT
v_call: TRBV30; cdr3_length: 14; j_call: TRBJ2-2; cdr3_aa: AWSFPGQGHAGELF
v_call: TRBV2; cdr3_length: 11; j_call: TRBJ2-1; cdr3_aa: ASESSKSNEQF
v_call: TRBV6-6; cdr3_length: 14; j_call: TRBJ2-3; cdr3_aa: ASSYRLAASTDTQY
v_call: TRBV6-5; cdr3_length: 13; j_call: TRBJ1-1; cdr3_aa: ASSYSIQGRTEAF
v_call: TRBV5-4; cdr3_length: 13; j_call: TRBJ2-3; cdr3_aa: ASSWDRGSTDTQY
v_call: TRBV27; cdr3_length: 12; j_call: TRBJ1-2; cdr3_aa: ASSSTTGAYGYT
v_call: TRBV28; cdr3_length: 12; j_call: TRBJ1-5; cdr3_aa: ASRGQGEVQPQH
v_call: TRBV27; cdr3_length: 13; j_call: TRBJ2-1; cdr3_aa: ASIVAESSYNEQF
v_call: TRBV9; cdr3_length: 14; j_call: TRBJ2-3; cdr3_aa: ASSVAAGTSTDTQY
v_call: TRBV5-1; cdr3_length: 12; j_call: TRBJ2-5; cdr3_aa: ASSTGTGGETQY
v_call: TRBV7-3; cdr3_length: 13; j_call: TRBJ2-1; cdr3_aa: ASSLTSGWYNEQF
v_call: TRBV20-1; cdr3_length: 9; j_call: TRBJ2-7; cdr3_aa: SAPGAYEQY
v_call: TRBV2; cdr3_length: 13; j_call: TRBJ1-2; cdr3_aa: ASRSLGQGIGGYT
v_call: TRBV29-1; cdr3_length: 11; j_call: TRBJ1-5; cdr3_aa: SVGTGRGQPQH
v_call: TRBV6-5; cdr3_length: 13; j_call: TRBJ2-1; cdr3_aa: ASSYDSSSYNEQF
v_call: TRBV6-5; cdr3_length: 14; j_call: TRBJ1-1; cdr3_aa: ASSYLMGTGRTEAF
v_call: TRBV3-1/TRBV3-2; cdr3_length: 12; j_call: TRBJ2-1; cdr3_aa: ASSLSGVYNEQF